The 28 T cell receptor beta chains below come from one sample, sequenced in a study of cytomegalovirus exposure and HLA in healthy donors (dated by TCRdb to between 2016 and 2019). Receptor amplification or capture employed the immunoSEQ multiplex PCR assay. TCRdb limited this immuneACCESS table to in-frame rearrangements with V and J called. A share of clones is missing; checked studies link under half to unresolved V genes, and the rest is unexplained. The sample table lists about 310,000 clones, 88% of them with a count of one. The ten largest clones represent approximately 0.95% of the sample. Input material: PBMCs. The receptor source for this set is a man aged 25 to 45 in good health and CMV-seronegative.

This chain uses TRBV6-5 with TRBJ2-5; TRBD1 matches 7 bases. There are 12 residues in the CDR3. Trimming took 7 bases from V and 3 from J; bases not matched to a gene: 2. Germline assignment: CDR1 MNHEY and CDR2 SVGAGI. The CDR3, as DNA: TGTGCCAGCAATGACAGGGAAGAGACCCAGTACTTC. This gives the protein CASNDREETQYF.

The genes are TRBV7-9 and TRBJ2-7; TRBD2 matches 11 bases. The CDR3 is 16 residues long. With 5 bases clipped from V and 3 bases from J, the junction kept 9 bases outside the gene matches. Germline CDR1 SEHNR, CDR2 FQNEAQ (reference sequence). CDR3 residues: CASSPSTSGGIYEQYF. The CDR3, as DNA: TGTGCCAGCAGCCCGTCAACTAGCGGGGGAATCTACGAGCAGTACTTC.

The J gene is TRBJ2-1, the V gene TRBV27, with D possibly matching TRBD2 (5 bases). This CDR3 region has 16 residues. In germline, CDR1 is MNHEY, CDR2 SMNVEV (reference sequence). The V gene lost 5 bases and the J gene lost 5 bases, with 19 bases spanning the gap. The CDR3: CASSPLLFGDNNEQFF. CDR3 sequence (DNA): TGTGCCAGCAGTCCGCTACTGTTCGGGGATAACAATGAGCAGTTCTTC.

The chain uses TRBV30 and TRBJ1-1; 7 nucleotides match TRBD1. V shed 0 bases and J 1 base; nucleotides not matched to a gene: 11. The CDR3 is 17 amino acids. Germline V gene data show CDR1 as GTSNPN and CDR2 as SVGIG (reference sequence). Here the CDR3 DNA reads TGTGCCTGGAGTGTAAGGTCGACGGACAGGAGGAACACTGAAGCTTTCTTT. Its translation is CAWSVRSTDRRNTEAFF.

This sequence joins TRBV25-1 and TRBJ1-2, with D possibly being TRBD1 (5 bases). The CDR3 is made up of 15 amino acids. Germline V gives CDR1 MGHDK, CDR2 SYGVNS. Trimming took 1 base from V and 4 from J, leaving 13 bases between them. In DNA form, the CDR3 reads TGTGCCAGCAGTGAATGGGGGGGAGGGAGCTATGGCTACACCTTC. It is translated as CASSEWGGGSYGYTF.

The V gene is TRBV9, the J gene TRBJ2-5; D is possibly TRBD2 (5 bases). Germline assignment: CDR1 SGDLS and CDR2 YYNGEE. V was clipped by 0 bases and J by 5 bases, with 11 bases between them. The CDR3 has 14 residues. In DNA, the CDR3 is TGTGCCAGCAGCGTAGCTGGAGCTAGCGAGACCCAGTACTTC. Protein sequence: CASSVAGASETQYF.

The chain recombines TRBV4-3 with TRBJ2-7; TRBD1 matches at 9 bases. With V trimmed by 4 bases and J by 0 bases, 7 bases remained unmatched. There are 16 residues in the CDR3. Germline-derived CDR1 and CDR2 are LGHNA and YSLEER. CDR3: CASSPLPDRGSYEQYF. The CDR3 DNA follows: TGCGCCAGCAGCCCCTTGCCGGACAGGGGCTCCTACGAGCAGTACTTC.

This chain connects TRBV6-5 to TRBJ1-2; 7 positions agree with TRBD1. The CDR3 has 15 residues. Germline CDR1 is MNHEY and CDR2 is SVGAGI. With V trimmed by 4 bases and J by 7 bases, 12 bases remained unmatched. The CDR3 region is CASSLRIGAGGGYTF. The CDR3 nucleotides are TGTGCCAGCAGTTTAAGGATTGGGGCAGGGGGTGGCTACACCTTC.

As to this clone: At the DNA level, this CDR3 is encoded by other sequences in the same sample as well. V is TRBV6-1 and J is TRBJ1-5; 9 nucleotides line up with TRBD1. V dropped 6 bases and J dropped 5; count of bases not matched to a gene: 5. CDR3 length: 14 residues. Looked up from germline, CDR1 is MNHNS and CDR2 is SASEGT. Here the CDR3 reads CASSEQGAYQPQHF. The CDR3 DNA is TGTGCCAGCAGCGAACAGGGGGCATATCAGCCCCAGCATTTT.

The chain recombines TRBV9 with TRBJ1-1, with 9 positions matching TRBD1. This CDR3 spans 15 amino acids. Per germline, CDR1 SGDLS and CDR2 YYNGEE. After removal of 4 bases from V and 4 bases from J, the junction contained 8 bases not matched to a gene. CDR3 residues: CASSKHSDRGTEAFF. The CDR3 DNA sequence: TGTGCCAGCAGCAAACACTCGGACAGGGGCACTGAAGCTTTCTTT.

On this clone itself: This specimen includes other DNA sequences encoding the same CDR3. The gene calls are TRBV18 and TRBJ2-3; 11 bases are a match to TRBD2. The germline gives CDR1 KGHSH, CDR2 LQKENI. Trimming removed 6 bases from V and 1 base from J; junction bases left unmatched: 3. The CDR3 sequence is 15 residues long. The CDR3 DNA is TGTGCCAGCTCCCCGACTAGCGGGGGCACAGATACGCAGTATTTT. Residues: CASSPTSGGTDTQYF.

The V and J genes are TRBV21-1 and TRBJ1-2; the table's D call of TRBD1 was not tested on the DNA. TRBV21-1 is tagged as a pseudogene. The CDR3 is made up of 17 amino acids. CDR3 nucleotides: TGTGCCAGCACAAATCCGGGACAGCTCTTGGAACTCTATGGCTACACCTTC. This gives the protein CASTNPGQLLELYGYTF.

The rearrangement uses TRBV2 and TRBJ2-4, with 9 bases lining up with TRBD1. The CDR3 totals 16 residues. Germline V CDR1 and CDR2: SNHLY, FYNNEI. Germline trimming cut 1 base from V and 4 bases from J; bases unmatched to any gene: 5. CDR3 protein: CASSEGDGQGKNIQYF. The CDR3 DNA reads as TGTGCCAGCAGTGAAGGCGACGGACAGGGGAAAAACATTCAGTACTTC.

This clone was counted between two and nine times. The CDR3 DNA is TGTGCCAGCTCACCACGGAGTAATAATGAAAAACTGTTTTTT. Its translation: CASSPRSNNEKLFF. The chain recombines TRBV18 with TRBJ1-4; D not resolved. Germline loops: CDR1 KGHSH, CDR2 LQKENI. V was pared by 1 base and J by 4 bases, with 7 bases between. CDR3 length: 14 residues.

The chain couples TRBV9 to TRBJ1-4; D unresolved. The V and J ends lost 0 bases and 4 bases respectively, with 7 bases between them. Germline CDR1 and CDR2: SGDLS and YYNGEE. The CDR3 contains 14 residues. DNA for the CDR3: TGTGCCAGCAGCGTAGGTAGCTATAATGAAAAACTGTTTTTT. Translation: CASSVGSYNEKLFF.

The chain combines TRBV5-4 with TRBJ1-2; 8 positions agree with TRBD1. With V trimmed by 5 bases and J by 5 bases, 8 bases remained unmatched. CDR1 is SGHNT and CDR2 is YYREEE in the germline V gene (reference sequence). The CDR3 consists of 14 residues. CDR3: CASRPQGAWYGYTF. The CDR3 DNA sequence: TGTGCCAGCAGGCCTCAGGGGGCCTGGTATGGCTACACCTTC.

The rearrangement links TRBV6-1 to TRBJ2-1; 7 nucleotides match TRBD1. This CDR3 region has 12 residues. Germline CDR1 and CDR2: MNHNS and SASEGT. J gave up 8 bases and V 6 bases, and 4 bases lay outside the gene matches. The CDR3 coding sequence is TGTGCCAGCAGCCCCGACAGGGATGAGCAGTTCTTC. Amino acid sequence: CASSPDRDEQFF.

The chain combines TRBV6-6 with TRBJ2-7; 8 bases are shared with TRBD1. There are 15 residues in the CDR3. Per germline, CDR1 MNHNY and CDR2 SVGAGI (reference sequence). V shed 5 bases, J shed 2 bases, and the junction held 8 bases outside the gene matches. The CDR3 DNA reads TGTGCCAGCAGTGCGAGACAGGGGCGAGCCTACGAGCAGTACTTC. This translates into CASSARQGRAYEQYF.

The CDR3 protein is CASSWGTGDNQPQHF. DNA for the CDR3: TGTGCCAGCAGCTGGGGGACAGGCGACAATCAGCCCCAGCATTTT. V is TRBV5-6 and J is TRBJ1-5; 8 bases align to TRBD1. The V segment lost 3 bases and the J segment 3 bases; nucleotides outside the gene matches: 5. Germline loops: CDR1 SGHDT, CDR2 YYEEEE. The length of the CDR3 is 15 residues.

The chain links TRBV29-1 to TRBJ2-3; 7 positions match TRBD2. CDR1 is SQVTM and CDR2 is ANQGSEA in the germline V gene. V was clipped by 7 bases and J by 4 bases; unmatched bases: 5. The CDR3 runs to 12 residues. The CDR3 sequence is CSGGRGSDTQYF. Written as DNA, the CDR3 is TGCAGCGGAGGGAGGGGTTCAGATACGCAGTATTTT.

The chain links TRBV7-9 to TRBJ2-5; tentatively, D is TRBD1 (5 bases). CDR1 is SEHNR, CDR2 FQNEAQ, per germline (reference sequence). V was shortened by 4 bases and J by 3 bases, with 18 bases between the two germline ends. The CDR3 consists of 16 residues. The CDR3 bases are TGTGCCAGCAGCTCGACGCCCGGCCAGGGCGAAGAGACCCAGTACTTC. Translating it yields CASSSTPGQGEETQYF.

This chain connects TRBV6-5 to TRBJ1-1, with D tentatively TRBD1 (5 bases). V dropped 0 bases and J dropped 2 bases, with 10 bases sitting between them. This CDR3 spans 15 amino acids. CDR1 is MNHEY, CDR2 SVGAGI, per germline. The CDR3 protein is CASSYSNRPNTEAFF. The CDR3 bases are TGTGCCAGCAGTTACTCGAACAGGCCCAACACTGAAGCTTTCTTT.

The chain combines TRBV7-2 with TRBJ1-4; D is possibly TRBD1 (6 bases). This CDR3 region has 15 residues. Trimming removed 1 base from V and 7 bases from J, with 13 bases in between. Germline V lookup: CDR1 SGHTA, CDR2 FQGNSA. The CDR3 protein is CASSLEFTGFEKLFF. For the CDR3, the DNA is TGTGCCAGCAGCTTAGAGTTTACAGGGTTTGAAAAACTGTTTTTT.

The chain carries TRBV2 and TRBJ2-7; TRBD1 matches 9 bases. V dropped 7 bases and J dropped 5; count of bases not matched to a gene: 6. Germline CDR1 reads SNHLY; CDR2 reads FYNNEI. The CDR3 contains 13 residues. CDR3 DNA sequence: TGTGCCAGCATGCCACAGGGGGCCAACGAGCAGTACTTC. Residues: CASMPQGANEQYF.

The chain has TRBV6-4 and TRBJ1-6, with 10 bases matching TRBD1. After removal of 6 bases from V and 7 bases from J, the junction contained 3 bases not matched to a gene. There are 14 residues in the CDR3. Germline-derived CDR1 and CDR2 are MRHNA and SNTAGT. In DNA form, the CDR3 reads TGTGCCAGCAGCCTGGACAGGGGGAATTCACCCCTCCACTTT. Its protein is CASSLDRGNSPLHF.

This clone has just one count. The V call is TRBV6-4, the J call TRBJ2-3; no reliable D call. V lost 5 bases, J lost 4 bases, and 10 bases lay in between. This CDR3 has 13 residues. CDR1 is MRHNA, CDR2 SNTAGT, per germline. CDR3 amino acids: CASSLQASDTQYF. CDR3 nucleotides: TGTGCCAGCAGTCTTCAGGCTTCAGATACGCAGTATTTT.

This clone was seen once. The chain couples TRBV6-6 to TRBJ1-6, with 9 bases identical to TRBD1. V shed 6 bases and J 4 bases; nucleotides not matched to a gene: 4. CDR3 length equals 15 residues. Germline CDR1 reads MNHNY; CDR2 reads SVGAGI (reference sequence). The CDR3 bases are TGTGCCAGCAGGGGACAGGGATCGTATAATTCACCCCTCCACTTT. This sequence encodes CASRGQGSYNSPLHF.

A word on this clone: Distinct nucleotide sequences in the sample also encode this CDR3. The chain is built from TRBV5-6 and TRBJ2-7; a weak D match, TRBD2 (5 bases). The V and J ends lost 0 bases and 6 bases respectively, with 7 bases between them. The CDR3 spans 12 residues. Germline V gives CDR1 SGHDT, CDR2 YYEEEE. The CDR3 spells CASSLGGSEQYF. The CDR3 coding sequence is TGTGCCAGCAGCTTGGGAGGGAGCGAGCAGTACTTC. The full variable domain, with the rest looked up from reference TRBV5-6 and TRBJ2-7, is DAGVTQSPTHLIKTRGQQVTLRCSPKSGHDTVSWYQQALGQGPQFIFQYYEEEERQRGNFPDRFSGHQFPNYSSELNVNALLLGDSALYLCASSLGGSEQYFGPGTRLTVT.